Below, 27 T cell receptor beta chains from the same sample are listed, as sequenced in a study of cytomegalovirus exposure and HLA in healthy donors. PCR employed 60 Vbeta and 13 Jbeta primers. TCRdb keeps only in-frame clones here, not all; method: immunoSEQ multiplex PCR. The sample holds tens of thousands of clones, approximately 70% seen once. Sequenced: PBMCs. The receptors here all came from a man aged 55 to 70 in good health and CMV-seropositive.

This chain uses TRBV7-2 with TRBJ1-2; D is uncertain. V was trimmed by 1 base and J by 5 bases, leaving 11 bases between them. The CDR3 length is 14 residues. The germline V gene has CDR1 SGHTA and CDR2 FQGNSA. In DNA, the CDR3 is TGTGCCAGCAGCTTAGAGACCGGAGCTTATGGCTACACCTTC. Protein product: CASSLETGAYGYTF.

The sample holds one count of this clone. Here the CDR3 DNA reads TGTGCCAGCAGCTTGGATTGGAGTGCAACTAATGAAAAACTGTTTTTT. Translation gives CASSLDWSATNEKLFF. The chain links TRBV5-6 to TRBJ1-4; the D is unclear. There are 16 residues in the CDR3. Between the trimmed V and J ends, which lost 0 bases and 0 bases, there was a span of 9 bases. Germline V lookup: CDR1 SGHDT, CDR2 YYEEEE.

This clone occurred a few times. The chain combines TRBV19 with TRBJ2-1; 8 positions agree with TRBD2. CDR3 size: 13 residues. Germline V gene sequence: CDR1 LNHDA, CDR2 SQIVND (reference sequence). V gave up 6 bases and J gave up 5 bases; unmatched junction bases: 3. CDR3 in amino acids: CASRLAGHNEQFF. The CDR3 bases are TGTGCCAGTAGGTTAGCGGGACACAATGAGCAGTTCTTC.

The chain uses TRBV28 and TRBJ1-5, with a tentative D call TRBD1 (6 bases). The V and J ends lost 8 bases and 7 bases respectively, with 12 bases between them. Germline lookup yields CDR1 MDHEN and CDR2 SYDVKM. CDR3 length: 12 residues. Written as DNA, the CDR3 is TGTGCCAGCTTACTTACAGGGCAGCCCCAGCATTTT. It codes for CASLLTGQPQHF.

The table lists this clone with a count of one. The J gene is TRBJ2-7, the V gene TRBV6-5; D is uncertain. This CDR3 comprises 16 residues. Trimming pared 2 bases from V and 5 bases from J, leaving 19 bases between. Germline CDR1 reads MNHEY; CDR2 reads SVGAGI. This chain's CDR3 is CASSYGPGGPMNEQYF. DNA of the CDR3: TGTGCCAGCAGTTACGGCCCCGGCGGTCCTATGAACGAGCAGTACTTC.

V usage is TRBV11-2 and J usage is TRBJ2-1; 8 bases align to TRBD1. The CDR3 is made up of 15 amino acids. CDR1 is SGHAT, CDR2 FQNNGV, per germline. V shed 1 base, J shed 7 bases, and the junction held 6 bases outside the gene matches. The CDR3 region has the DNA TGTGCCAGCAGCTTAGGGGGGACAGGTGATAATGAGCAGTTCTTC. Translated, it gives CASSLGGTGDNEQFF.

On this clone itself: One junction end disagrees with the germline gene, perhaps due to a read error. Different DNA sequences within this sample yield the same CDR3. The CDR3 reads CASSDSGYEQYF. The CDR3 DNA sequence: TGTGCCAGCAGTGACTCAGGCTACGAGCAGTATTTC. This chain links TRBV6-1 with TRBJ2-7; D is undetermined. The germline CDR1 and CDR2 sequences are MNHNS and SASEGT. The CDR3 sequence is 12 residues long.

This chain links TRBV19 with TRBJ2-7; possibly TRBD1 for D (6 bases). The CDR3 contains 14 residues. Germline-derived CDR1 and CDR2 are LNHDA and SQIVND (reference sequence). The germline V and J ends were trimmed by 9 bases and 5 bases, with 20 bases remaining between them. CDR3 nucleotide sequence: TGTGCCAGCCGAAGCACAGGGTCAATGGACGAGCAGTACTTC. It encodes CASRSTGSMDEQYF.

This clone was counted once. V is TRBV2 and J is TRBJ2-6; 8 nucleotides line up with TRBD1. The germline V gene has CDR1 SNHLY and CDR2 FYNNEI. The CDR3 is made up of 18 amino acids. Trimming removed 3 bases from V and 6 bases from J; junction bases left unmatched: 13. CDR3 coding DNA: TGTGCCAGCAGTGATCATCCAGGGGGCGTGAGGAAGGCCAACGTCCTGACTTTC. The encoded protein is CASSDHPGGVRKANVLTF.

V gene TRBV5-1 combines with J gene TRBJ1-2; D may be TRBD1 (5 bases). There are 14 residues in the CDR3. From germline, CDR1 is SGHRS and CDR2 YFSETQ. Trimming shortened V by 5 bases and J by 6 bases, and 17 bases separated the two germline ends. The CDR3: CASRTWVQVHGYTF. CDR3 DNA: TGCGCCAGCAGGACCTGGGTACAGGTTCATGGCTACACCTTC.

V is TRBV9 and J is TRBJ1-4, with 7 bases identical to TRBD1. CDR3 length: 15 amino acids. CDR1 and CDR2 from the germline V gene are SGDLS and YYNGEE. Trimming took 3 bases from V and 4 from J; bases not matched to a gene: 6. CDR3 region: CASSGGDSYNEKLFF. The DNA for the CDR3 is TGTGCCAGCAGCGGGGGGGACAGCTATAATGAAAAACTGTTTTTT. The variable domain in full, with the rest retrieved from reference TRBV9 and TRBJ1-4, is DSGVTQTPKHLITATGQRVTLRCSPRSGDLSVYWYQQSLDQGLQFLIQYYNGEERAKGNILERFSAQQFPDLHSELNLSSLELGDSALYFCASSGGDSYNEKLFFGSGTQLSVL.

This clone was detected only once. The V call is TRBV27, the J call TRBJ1-5, with D tentatively TRBD1 (6 bases). Trimming left V 5 bases short and J 6 bases short, with 14 bases between. Germline V CDR1 and CDR2: MNHEY, SMNVEV (reference sequence). The CDR3 extends over 14 amino acids. The CDR3 spells CASSPWGPPQPQHF. In nucleotides, the CDR3 is TGTGCCAGCAGTCCGTGGGGGCCCCCTCAGCCCCAGCATTTT.

A word on this clone: Other DNA sequences within the sample encode an identical CDR3. The rearrangement joins TRBV28 to TRBJ2-7; 8 nucleotides match TRBD1. V shed 5 bases, J shed 1 base, and the junction held 7 bases outside the gene matches. CDR1 and CDR2 (germline): MDHEN, SYDVKM. The CDR3 consists of 15 residues. The CDR3 sequence is CASSPWTGRSYEQYF. CDR3 nucleotides: TGTGCCAGCAGTCCGTGGACAGGGCGGTCCTACGAGCAGTACTTC.

This clone was picked up a small number of times. The V and J genes are TRBV11-2 and TRBJ2-7, with D maybe TRBD1 (6 bases). The length of the CDR3 is 15 residues. Germline loops: CDR1 SGHAT, CDR2 FQNNGV. Trimming left V 0 bases short and J 3 bases short, with 12 bases between. This chain's CDR3 is CASSLEDRAFYEQYF. The CDR3 DNA sequence: TGTGCCAGCAGCTTAGAGGACAGAGCCTTCTACGAGCAGTACTTC.

The chain is built from TRBV5-8 and TRBJ1-5; weak D call: TRBD1 (6 bases). The CDR3 has 14 amino acids. V lost 2 bases to trimming and J lost 4 bases, with 10 bases between them. Looked up from germline, CDR1 is SGHTS and CDR2 is YDEGEE. CDR3 protein: CASSLNRENQPQHF. For the CDR3, the DNA is TGTGCCAGCAGCTTAAACAGGGAAAATCAGCCCCAGCATTTT.

V is TRBV6-6 and J is TRBJ2-7, with 9 positions matching TRBD1. The V gene's germline CDR1 is MNHNY and CDR2 SVGAGI (reference sequence). V shed 4 bases and J 2 bases; nucleotides not matched to a gene: 6. CDR3 length equals 15 residues. CDR3 residues: CASSFQTGGPYEQYF. CDR3 bases: TGTGCCAGCAGTTTCCAGACAGGGGGACCCTACGAGCAGTACTTC.

The chain has TRBV28 and TRBJ1-5; 9 bases fit TRBD1. The CDR3 loop spans 18 amino acids. V lost 6 bases, J lost 5 bases, and 17 bases stayed unmatched. Germline V lookup: CDR1 MDHEN, CDR2 SYDVKM. The CDR3: CASRLRDRVIKLHQPQHF. As DNA, the CDR3 is TGTGCCAGCAGGCTCCGGGACAGGGTCATTAAACTCCATCAGCCCCAGCATTTT.

V is TRBV29-1 and J is TRBJ1-5; TRBD1 agrees at 9 bases. The CDR3 sequence is 14 residues long. V lost 6 bases, J lost 2 bases, and 5 bases stayed unmatched. The V gene's germline CDR1 is SQVTM and CDR2 ANQGSEA. The CDR3 nucleotides are TGCAGCGTATGGGACAGGGACGGCAATCAGCCCCAGCATTTT. The encoded protein is CSVWDRDGNQPQHF.

V gene TRBV4-3 combines with J gene TRBJ2-1, with D hard to call. Germline V gene sequence: CDR1 LGHNA, CDR2 YSLEER. CDR3 length: 16 amino acids. Trimming pared 0 bases from V and 0 bases from J, leaving 9 bases between. CDR3 in amino acids: CASSQDRGSSYNEQFF. CDR3 nucleotide sequence: TGCGCCAGCAGCCAAGATCGAGGCAGCTCCTACAATGAGCAGTTCTTC.

This sequence joins TRBV5-8 and TRBJ2-2; 13 bases are a match to TRBD2. The CDR3 totals 18 residues. Germline CDR1 is SGHTS and CDR2 is YDEGEE. V was clipped by 1 base and J by 5 bases; unmatched bases: 8. CDR3 in amino acids: CASSLTGLAGAPTGELFF. The CDR3 bases are TGTGCCAGCAGCTTGACCGGACTAGCGGGAGCCCCAACCGGGGAGCTGTTTTTT.

The rearrangement links TRBV19 to TRBJ2-5, with D unresolved. The CDR3 has 14 amino acids. Per the germline V gene, CDR1 is LNHDA and CDR2 is SQIVND (reference sequence). Trimming took 6 bases from V and 0 from J, leaving 11 bases between them. The CDR3 here is CASRFAAYQETQYF. In DNA form, the CDR3 reads TGTGCCAGTAGATTCGCCGCGTACCAAGAGACCCAGTACTTC.

The chain has TRBV29-1 and TRBJ2-1; perhaps TRBD1 as D (6 bases). The CDR3 contains 15 residues. Germline V gene data show CDR1 as SQVTM and CDR2 as ANQGSEA. V lost 0 bases, J lost 5 bases, and 14 bases lay in between. The CDR3 region has the DNA TGCAGCGTTGAAGATTTCCGGGGACACAACAATGAGCAGTTCTTC. Translated, it gives CSVEDFRGHNNEQFF.

In this sample, this clone turned up a few times. The rearrangement joins TRBV7-2 to TRBJ2-1; 7 nucleotides match TRBD1. V shed 4 bases and J 6 bases; nucleotides not matched to a gene: 3. Per germline, CDR1 SGHTA and CDR2 FQGNSA. The CDR3 extends over 13 amino acids. CDR3 protein: CASSSDRANEQFF. The CDR3 region has the DNA TGTGCCAGCAGCTCTGACAGGGCCAATGAGCAGTTCTTC.

The chain employs TRBV19 and TRBJ2-7, with D possibly matching TRBD2 (6 bases). The CDR3 runs to 15 residues. Germline CDR1 reads LNHDA; CDR2 reads SQIVND (reference sequence). V lost 3 bases and J 6 bases, leaving 18 bases between the germline ends. Here the CDR3 reads CASSMAGLRRGEQYF. In DNA, the CDR3 is TGTGCCAGTAGTATGGCCGGACTACGAAGGGGCGAGCAGTACTTC.

This clone showed up just once. The chain combines TRBV5-1 with TRBJ2-1, with TRBD2 identical over 8 bases. The germline CDR1 and CDR2 sequences are SGHRS and YFSETQ. CDR3 size: 17 residues. Trimming cost V 0 bases and J 0 bases; bases outside gene matches: 5. In DNA, the CDR3 is TGCGCCAGCAGCTTGGTTGATGCGGGGGGCTCCTACAATGAGCAGTTCTTC. This translates into CASSLVDAGGSYNEQFF.

The rearrangement uses TRBV6-6 and TRBJ2-7, with 8 nucleotides matching TRBD1. The V and J ends lost 1 base and 5 bases, in that order; junction bases with no gene match: 1. The CDR3 sequence is 13 residues long. CDR1 and CDR2 from the germline V gene are MNHNY and SVGAGI (reference sequence). CDR3 in DNA: TGTGCCAGCAGTTACTACAGGGGGAACGAGCAGTACTTC. Protein sequence: CASSYYRGNEQYF.

This clone was observed a handful of times. The chain recombines TRBV7-8 with TRBJ1-4; no clear D gene. Germline loops: CDR1 SGHVS, CDR2 FQNEAQ. The CDR3 totals 13 residues. V lost 2 bases and J lost 5, with 6 bases in between. The DNA for the CDR3 is TGTGCCAGCAGCTTAAGCCTGAATGAAAAACTGTTTTTT. Translated: CASSLSLNEKLFF.